This record covers a single TCR beta chain. Its target antigen remains unknown. No clone much larger than this one lies a single base away; base qualities are absent. This record comes from a study of cytomegalovirus exposure and HLA in healthy donors (dated by TCRdb to 2015 to 2018). Context from the whole study: An earlier analysis of several hundred of the donors reported 276 Gb of sequence data and 95 million to 120 million unique TCR beta sequences obtained from approximately 180 million T cells. About 280 gigabases of sequencing data and approximately 91 million unique TCR sequences made up an early release that covered several hundred HLA-typed donors. The genetic ancestry cluster associated with self-reported Caucasian donors included roughly 84% of the 350 to 500 genotyped donors. The study aimed to test whether cataloging public T cell receptors could reveal signatures of past pathogen exposure. The T cell repertoires of 670 or so subjects were profiled by immunosequencing and related to cytomegalovirus serostatus. Besides the first cohort of 666 subjects, a separate validation cohort made up of 120 different subjects was used. To predict cytomegalovirus infection status, the study combined high-throughput TCR immunosequencing, statistical association of individual TCRs with disease status, and machine learning. A later analysis re-analyzed previously published TCR beta repertoires from roughly 630 donors and added high-resolution HLA genotyping to study TCR occurrence patterns. Rather than using new phenotypic data, the later analysis identified candidate immune exposures from TCR beta sequences and from how often those sequences occurred across donors. In an earlier analysis of 500 to 650 of the donors, high-throughput TCR beta sequencing was used to judge whether each TCR beta V gene segment behaved as functional or pseudogenic. Donor age, sex, ethnicity and CMV serostatus were collected together with the repertoire data. A later genetic analysis used genome-wide SNP genotypes for about 60% of the roughly 700 donors, treating that subset as a discovery cohort. Every discovery cohort repertoire had been produced on one sequencing platform. HLA typing covered class I and class II loci at four-digit resolution. Typing coverage varied by locus: about 629-640 donors for A, B, C, DRB1 and DQB1; 522 for DQA1; more than 600 for DPA1; more than 450 for DPB1. About five DR-DQ haplotypes were handled as single units for association and clustering, since linkage in the cohort was strong. Among some 410 genotyped donors of the cohort, an average of around 250,000 unique TCR beta nucleotide sequences was sequenced per donor, of which approximately 18% were non-productive. Findings and caveats that apply to the study as a whole: Assigning TCR associations to individual alleles was difficult when HLA alleles, especially DR and DQ, strongly co-occurred. Only TCR beta chains were sequenced in this cohort, and the absence of alpha or paired-chain data limited detectable features. An earlier analysis of 587 of the donors showed that most TCR beta V segments appeared in productive rearrangements either about 90% or about 30% of the time, which broadly matched IMGT annotations. A later genetic analysis reported fewer N-insertions in productive TCRs among donors in an Asian-associated ancestry cluster than the roughly 650-donor mean. In both the original and validation cohorts, the classifier was reported to diagnose cytomegalovirus status with high specificity and sensitivity. A later analysis reported that several top co-occurrence clusters appeared linked to parvovirus B19, influenza, CMV and Epstein-Barr virus. In a later analysis, HLA-associated TCR beta chains were found to be more clonally expanded and to have lower generation probabilities than equally common non-associated chains. A later analysis associated 16,951 TCR beta sequences with specific HLA alleles at a false discovery rate of 0.05. The earlier analysis of some 540 of the donors excluded about 16 rarely observed V segments, including chromosome 9 orphons, because counts were too low. A cluster of highly shared sequence variants was judged likely to be a technical artifact of the sequencing pipeline. The study gave a list of about 160 TCR beta chains associated with cytomegalovirus. The presence/absence analyses assumed that sequencing depth was roughly uniform across donors, and that assumption may not be true. A further reported finding was that TCR beta sequences accurately predicted the HLA-A and HLA-B alleles for most subjects in the first cohort. The authors suggested that the approach could potentially be extended to other disease states and immunological phenotypes. Most TCR sequences were seen in very few donors, while some public TCRs were found in many individuals. According to a later analysis, TCR association rates differed among HLA loci, with DRB1 alleles showing the most associated TCRs and HLA-C alleles showing the fewest. The only immune exposure information available for the cohort was CMV serostatus. Because HLA typing was unavailable for some donors at each locus, only the typed subset was used in association tests. Some IMGT-functional V segments, including TRBV6-2 and TRBV6-3, could not be told apart with the 87-base-pair reads, so those segments were excluded. Three of the identified cytomegalovirus-associated TCR beta chains were confirmed in vitro to be specific for cytomegalovirus antigens. In a later analysis, most CMV-associated TCR beta chains were found to appear HLA-restricted, with HLA associations seemingly driven largely by CMV exposure. An association between a missense DCLRE1C variant and V-gene and J-gene trimming of TCR beta chains was found in a later genetic analysis and replicated in an independent cohort. Linkage disequilibrium might explain the correlated functional status among segregating V segments, but an unknown experimental factor could not be ruled out.

The cohort consisted of 670 or so healthy bone marrow donors. Cohort members were all nominally healthy when sampled, although unrecorded immune exposures were likely present. The donor was CMV seronegative and was included in the group of over 300 seronegative cohort members. Every donor gave a peripheral blood sample, and the peripheral blood mononuclear cells from that sample were used for TCR beta sequencing. Genomic DNA extraction from the blood cell samples was performed with the Qiagen DNeasy Blood Extraction Kit. Between the V and J ends, shortened by 2 bases and 5 bases respectively, the junction contains 9 bases. Inclusive of the bounding cysteine and phenylalanine, the CDR3 is 13 residues long. Left in the record is the CDR3 DNA by itself, 39 bases read in frame from the first base. The germline V gene supplies CDR1 MDHEN and CDR2 SYDVKM. Receptor libraries were prepared by the immunoSEQ multiplex PCR assay. For the multiplex PCR, a mixture combining 60 forward primers for TCR Vbeta segments and 13 reverse primers for TCR Jbeta segments was used. The CDR3 region of rearranged TCR beta genes was amplified from genomic DNA with a multiplex PCR assay. The amplified TCR beta libraries were sequenced on the Illumina HiSeq System as 87-base-pair reads. The original methods were these. Across the roughly 640 repertoires, a later analysis counted approximately 75 million unique TCR beta chains, around 10 million of which were shared by at least two donors. Raw reads were error-corrected and collapsed into unique sequences with a nearest-neighbor algorithm that merged closely related sequences to remove PCR and sequencing errors. To assign V, D and J gene segments, CDR3 sequences were aligned to IMGT reference sequences. For a sequence to be retained, a match of at least six nucleotides to both a V gene segment and a J gene segment was required. A rearrangement counted as productive if the CDR3 had no stop codons and remained in frame with V and J, and every other rearrangement counted as non-productive. Following IMGT convention, CDR3 was defined as the stretch from the second conserved V-encoded cysteine up to the conserved J-encoded phenylalanine. Sequences without an unambiguous match to a single V gene segment were excluded from the earlier analysis of a few hundred of the donors. In an earlier analysis of some 590 of the donors, V segments were called functional above 56.7% productive rearrangements and were called segregating when the between-donor standard deviation exceeded 5%. A statistical classification framework was built to diagnose cytomegalovirus status from the catalog of TCR beta chain sequences. In a later analysis, V and J genes were assigned by comparing TCR nucleotide sequences against IMGT/GENE-DB human TR gene sequences. In a later analysis, CDR3 sequences and most-parsimonious VDJ recombination scenarios were assigned using the TCRdist pipeline. In a later analysis, each TCR beta chain was defined by its CDR3 amino acid sequence together with its V-gene family, and reads without a unique V-gene family were excluded. As a way to deal with suspected cross-contamination and a sequencing artifact, a later analysis dropped approximately 590 nucleotide sequences that were highly shared and had low generation probability. For each public chain, a later analysis derived a clonal expansion index from normalized ranks of inferred template counts within each repertoire. In a later analysis, generation probabilities were computed with a VDJ recombination model fitted to out-of-frame rearrangements, and the resulting probabilities were checked against IGoR. Hypergeometric tests were used in a later analysis to score TCR-TCR, TCR-HLA and TCR-CMV co-occurrence, with a repertoire-size bias correction applied to the TCR pairs. In a later analysis, false discovery rates were estimated by permuting HLA or CMV assignments 20 times. In a later analysis, co-occurring TCRs were grouped using DBSCAN, and TCRdist sequence similarity was added for clustering within HLA-allele-positive subsets. For co-occurrence clustering, repertoires with fewer than 30,000 or more than 120,000 public chains were excluded, along with a handful of repertoires with anomalous nucleotide sharing. TCRdb carries this immuneACCESS record with in-frame sequences only. Its versions omit some clonotypes, under half of them owing to an unresolved V gene in the studies checked, with the rest unexplained. V and J calls and clone size follow that table, whereas D and trimming were derived from the DNA. Counted in this sample were 200,000 to 250,000 clones; less than 85% of them appeared once. The top ten constitute 0.22% of the sample.

Specimen: PBMCs. The source is a girl aged 2-10 years in good health and CMV-seronegative. The rearrangement joined TRBV28 to TRBJ2-5; a tentative D match to TRBD2 spans 6 bases. Read as DNA, the sequence is TGTGCCAGCAGTTTAGCAGGGAGGGAGACCCAGTACTTC. This sequence encodes CASSLAGRETQYF.